This entry lists 32 T cell receptor beta chains sequenced from one sample in a study of CD8 T cells in Susac syndrome. RNA in amounts of 0.5 to 1 ug was reverse transcribed with random hexamers. TCRdb itself ran the immunoSEQ multiplex PCR reads through MiXCR, one entry per CDR3 protein. The sample contains 200,000 to 250,000 distinct CDR3 sequences, 80% to 95% of which appear only once. The source material was CD4+ T cells from PBMCs. These receptor sequences come from a human donor with multiple sclerosis.

This clonotype came up a few times. This chain joins TRBV12-3 or TRBV12-4 and TRBJ1-1; 8 nucleotides agree with TRBD1. The CDR3 spans 15 residues. The V segment lost 1 base and the J segment 4 bases; nucleotides outside the gene matches: 5. The CDR3 sequence is CASSLGRGRGTEAFF. DNA for the CDR3: TGTGCCAGCAGTTTAGGCAGGGGGCGGGGCACTGAAGCTTTCTTT.

The chain joins TRBV5-1 to TRBJ1-1, with a weak D call TRBD1 (5 bases). V lost 0 bases, J lost 2 bases, and 8 bases lay in between. The germline gives CDR1 SGHRS, CDR2 YFSETQ. This CDR3 is 14 amino acids long. The CDR3 loop is CASSLVGDNTEAFF. The CDR3 region has the DNA TGCGCCAGCAGCTTGGTGGGGGATAACACTGAAGCTTTCTTT.

The CDR3, as DNA: TGCAGCGTTGAAGATCCCACAATAGCCAAAAACATTCAGTACTTC. Translation gives CSVEDPTIAKNIQYF. The rearrangement links TRBV29-1 to TRBJ2-4; no clear D. This CDR3 is 15 amino acids long. Germline V lookup: CDR1 SQVTM, CDR2 ANQGSEA. V lost 0 bases and J lost 0, with 9 bases in between.

The chain links TRBV24-1 to TRBJ2-7; D is ambiguous. The CDR3 is 11 amino acids. Germline V gene lookup returns CDR1 KGHDR and CDR2 SFDVKD. The ends were cut back, 9 bases at V and 2 bases at J, with 7 bases in the middle. The CDR3 bases are TGTGCCACCGCCTTCGCCTACGAGCAGTACTTC. Translating it yields CATAFAYEQYF.

V is TRBV5-1 and J is TRBJ1-1; TRBD1 is a possible D gene (6 bases). This CDR3 region has 13 residues. Trimming cost V 4 bases and J 4 bases, with 11 bases left between them. From germline, CDR1 is SGHRS and CDR2 YFSETQ. CDR3 in DNA: TGCGCCAGCAGCGCAAGGACAGCCACTGAAGCTTTCTTT. Translated: CASSARTATEAFF.

The rearrangement joins TRBV20-1 to TRBJ2-5, with 7 positions matching TRBD2. Germline CDR1 is DFQATT and CDR2 is SNEGSKA (reference sequence). Trimming cost V 5 bases and J 2 bases; bases outside gene matches: 11. The CDR3 extends over 15 amino acids. This chain's CDR3 is CSAFRLAERQETQYF. As DNA, the CDR3 is TGCAGTGCTTTCCGACTAGCCGAAAGACAAGAGACCCAGTACTTC.

CDR3 in DNA: TGTGCCAGTAGGCAGGGGGCGGGAGGCACAGATACGCAGTATTTT. Residues: CASRQGAGGTDTQYF. The V gene is TRBV19, the J gene TRBJ2-3, with D possibly matching TRBD1 (8 bases). V was clipped by 6 bases and J by 1 base, with 14 bases between them. This CDR3 region has 15 residues. CDR1 LNHDA and CDR2 SQIVND come from the germline V gene (reference sequence).

The chain joins TRBV30 to TRBJ1-2; 8 bases map to TRBD1. V was clipped by 1 base and J by 2 bases; unmatched bases: 6. The CDR3 contains 15 residues. CDR1 is GTSNPN and CDR2 is SVGIG in the germline V gene (reference sequence). The CDR3 DNA reads as TGTGCCTGGAGTGGAATTGACAGGGGAAACTATGGCTACACCTTC. It codes for CAWSGIDRGNYGYTF.

The chain links TRBV24-1 to TRBJ2-5, with a weak D call TRBD1 (6 bases). V was shortened by 9 bases and J by 5 bases, with 21 bases between the two germline ends. CDR1 and CDR2 from the germline V gene are KGHDR and SFDVKD. CDR3 size: 15 residues. This CDR3 reads CATGGTRTVAETQYF. The CDR3 nucleotides are TGTGCCACCGGAGGAACACGGACAGTGGCCGAGACCCAGTACTTC.

This clonotype showed up just once. The chain recombines TRBV2 with TRBJ2-2, with D possibly being TRBD2 (5 bases). Trimming stripped 6 bases from V and 0 bases from J, with 11 bases between. The germline gives CDR1 SNHLY, CDR2 FYNNEI. This CDR3 comprises 15 residues. CDR3 region: CASRGGLSNTGELFF. The CDR3 DNA is TGTGCCAGCAGAGGAGGTCTTTCGAACACCGGGGAGCTGTTTTTT. The variable domain in full, completed from reference TRBV2 and TRBJ2-2, reads EPEVTQTPSHQVTQMGQEVILRCVPISNHLYFYWYRQILGQKVEFLVSFYNNEISEKSEIFDDQFSVERPDGSNFTLKIRSTKLEDSAMYFCASRGGLSNTGELFFGEGSRLTVL.

This chain links TRBV7-9 with TRBJ1-1; D gene ambiguous. There are 12 residues in the CDR3. CDR1 is SEHNR, CDR2 FQNEAQ, per germline (reference sequence). Trimming pared 6 bases from V and 3 bases from J, leaving 8 bases between. CDR3 region: CASRYGDTEAFF. The CDR3 DNA sequence: TGTGCCAGCAGATATGGAGACACTGAAGCTTTCTTT.

This clonotype was found once. In nucleotides, the CDR3 is TGTGCCACCAGCGGTGGGGCAGGGGCCCCCGGTGGCTACACCTTC. Its protein product is CATSGGAGAPGGYTF. The J gene is TRBJ1-2, the V gene TRBV15, with a possible D match to TRBD1 (6 bases). In germline, CDR1 is LNHNV, CDR2 YYDKDF (reference sequence). The ends were cut back, 5 bases at V and 7 bases at J, with 20 bases in the middle. There are 15 residues in the CDR3.

This chain uses TRBV2 with TRBJ2-2; 8 bases match TRBD2. Germline V gene data show CDR1 as SNHLY and CDR2 as FYNNEI. The CDR3 contains 15 residues. With V trimmed by 7 bases and J by 4 bases, 8 bases remained unmatched. This CDR3 reads CASTYGLAITGELFF. The CDR3 region has the DNA TGTGCCAGCACCTACGGACTAGCAATCACCGGGGAGCTGTTTTTT.

This chain connects TRBV9 to TRBJ2-7; TRBD2 matches 9 bases. The V segment lost 0 bases and the J segment 2 bases; nucleotides outside the gene matches: 18. This CDR3 has 20 amino acids. The germline CDR1 and CDR2 sequences are SGDLS and YYNGEE. This CDR3 reads CASSVEGCLSGREGPYEQYV. As DNA, the CDR3 is TGTGCCAGCAGCGTAGAAGGGTGTTTGTCTGGGCGGGAGGGCCCCTACGAGCAGTACGTC.

The V call is TRBV29-1, the J call TRBJ1-3; D remains ambiguous. The ends were cut back, 4 bases at V and 3 bases at J, with 4 bases in the middle. The CDR3 length is 11 residues. In germline, CDR1 is SQVTM, CDR2 ANQGSEA. The CDR3 DNA sequence: TGCAGCGTTGCGAGTGGAAACACCATATATTTT. It translates to CSVASGNTIYF.

The chain uses TRBV5-6 and TRBJ1-2; D is possibly TRBD1 (6 bases). The germline gives CDR1 SGHDT, CDR2 YYEEEE. The germline V and J ends were trimmed by 0 bases and 8 bases, with 11 bases remaining between them. The CDR3 covers 13 residues. CDR3 in amino acids: CASSLVSGGGYTF. CDR3 nucleotides: TGTGCCAGCAGCTTGGTCTCGGGGGGCGGCTACACCTTC.

CDR3: CSVETGGLGGELFF. The CDR3 DNA sequence: TGCAGCGTCGAGACAGGGGGCTTGGGCGGGGAGCTGTTTTTT. The genes are TRBV29-1 and TRBJ2-2, with 10 positions matching TRBD1. Per germline, CDR1 SQVTM and CDR2 ANQGSEA. With 6 bases clipped from V and 7 bases from J, the junction kept 8 bases outside the gene matches. This CDR3 has 14 residues.

The J gene is TRBJ2-7, the V gene TRBV9; TRBD1 agrees at 7 bases. Germline trimming cut 4 bases from V and 7 bases from J; bases unmatched to any gene: 8. CDR1 is SGDLS and CDR2 is YYNGEE in the germline V gene. The CDR3 runs to 13 residues. Here the CDR3 DNA reads TGTGCCAGCAGCCCCCAGGGGGTCCAGGAGCAGTACTTC. Its protein is CASSPQGVQEQYF.

V and J are TRBV3-1 and TRBJ2-5, with a possible D match to TRBD2 (6 bases). This CDR3 contains 16 residues. Germline V CDR1 and CDR2: LGHDT, YNNKEL (reference sequence). Trimming removed 5 bases at V and 2 bases at J, with 18 bases between. The CDR3 DNA is TGTGCCAGCAGCACGTCATTCGGGAGCCGGCAAGAGACCCAGTACTTC. Translated, it gives CASSTSFGSRQETQYF.

This clonotype was seen only once. This sequence joins TRBV20-1 and TRBJ2-7; D remains ambiguous. In germline, CDR1 is DFQATT, CDR2 SNEGSKA (reference sequence). The CDR3 runs to 13 residues. V dropped 1 base and J dropped 1 base, with 8 bases sitting between them. CDR3 region: CSARGQTSYEQYF. In nucleotides, the CDR3 is TGCAGTGCTAGAGGGCAGACATCCTACGAGCAGTACTTC.

The chain joins TRBV12-3 or TRBV12-4 to TRBJ2-1; 12 positions agree with TRBD1. This CDR3 has 15 residues. With V trimmed by 6 bases and J by 2 bases, 2 bases remained unmatched. The CDR3 DNA reads as TGTGCCAGCAGCCGGGACAGGGGGCCCTACAATGAGCAGTTCTTC. It specifies CASSRDRGPYNEQFF.

This clonotype is a singleton in its sample. This chain joins TRBV9 and TRBJ1-3, with D perhaps TRBD1 (6 bases). Germline V gene lookup returns CDR1 SGDLS and CDR2 YYNGEE. V dropped 4 bases and J dropped 0 bases, with 11 bases sitting between them. The CDR3 is made up of 15 amino acids. This CDR3 is CASSRGQASGNTIYF. The CDR3 region has the DNA TGTGCCAGCAGCCGGGGGCAGGCCTCTGGAAACACCATATATTTT. Together with reference TRBV9 and TRBJ1-3, the CDR3 gives the full variable domain: DSGVTQTPKHLITATGQRVTLRCSPRSGDLSVYWYQQSLDQGLQFLIQYYNGEERAKGNILERFSAQQFPDLHSELNLSSLELGDSALYFCASSRGQASGNTIYFGEGSWLTVV.

The chain combines TRBV19 with TRBJ2-2; no clear D gene. The CDR3 consists of 16 residues. Looked up from germline, CDR1 is LNHDA and CDR2 is SQIVND (reference sequence). V lost 1 base to trimming and J lost 0 bases, with 9 bases between them. CDR3 protein: CASSIVNPANTGELFF. The CDR3 DNA sequence: TGTGCCAGTAGTATAGTCAATCCGGCGAACACCGGGGAGCTGTTTTTT.

This clonotype appeared a few times. The J gene is TRBJ1-2, the V gene TRBV5-1; D possibly corresponds to TRBD1 (5 bases). This CDR3 region has 14 residues. V was shortened by 4 bases and J by 8 bases, with 18 bases between the two germline ends. Per the germline V gene, CDR1 is SGHRS and CDR2 is YFSETQ. The CDR3 region has the DNA TGCGCCAGCAGCCTGGATAGTACAGGAACCGGCTACACCTTC. Translation gives CASSLDSTGTGYTF.

The V gene is TRBV7-2, the J gene TRBJ2-7, with 7 bases lining up with TRBD2. The CDR3 has 15 amino acids. V lost 1 base to trimming and J lost 3 bases; unmatched junction nucleotides: 6. Germline V gene sequence: CDR1 SGHTA, CDR2 FQGNSA. This CDR3 is CASSLVGEGRYEQYV. CDR3 coding DNA: TGTGCCAGCAGCTTAGTGGGGGAGGGCCGCTACGAGCAGTACGTC.

The V gene is TRBV29-1, the J gene TRBJ1-1; no clear D. CDR1 is SQVTM, CDR2 ANQGSEA, per germline. Between the trimmed V and J ends, which lost 6 bases and 0 bases, there was a span of 11 bases. CDR3 size: 13 residues. The CDR3 sequence: CSVWEIMNTEAFF. In DNA, the CDR3 is TGCAGCGTGTGGGAGATCATGAACACTGAAGCTTTCTTT. The full variable domain, in which reference TRBV29-1 and TRBJ1-1 provide the parts outside the CDR3, is SAVISQKPSRDICQRGTSLTIQCQVDSQVTMMFWYRQQPGQSLTLIATANQGSEATYESGFVIDKFPISRPNLTFSTLTVSNMSPEDSSIYLCSVWEIMNTEAFFGQGTRLTVV.

The rearrangement links TRBV29-1 to TRBJ2-3; D is possibly TRBD2 (5 bases). Germline CDR1 is SQVTM and CDR2 is ANQGSEA. The CDR3 spans 14 residues. V was trimmed by 4 bases and J by 4 bases, leaving 15 bases between them. The CDR3 sequence is CSVAGISRADTQYF. In DNA form, the CDR3 reads TGCAGCGTTGCCGGGATCAGTAGGGCAGATACGCAGTATTTT.

This chain connects TRBV20-1 to TRBJ2-3; 8 bases fit TRBD2. This CDR3 comprises 18 residues. V lost 0 bases to trimming and J lost 1 base; unmatched junction nucleotides: 12. The germline V gene encodes CDR1 DFQATT and CDR2 SNEGSKA (reference sequence). CDR3 sequence: CSARDPSGGGQGTDTQYF. CDR3 DNA: TGCAGTGCTAGAGATCCCAGCGGGGGCGGCCAGGGCACAGATACGCAGTATTTT.

The rearrangement links TRBV6-1 to TRBJ1-6; D remains unclear. V was clipped by 6 bases and J by 7 bases, with 10 bases between them. The germline CDR1 and CDR2 sequences are MNHNS and SASEGT. CDR3 length: 13 residues. CDR3 protein: CASSPVANSPLHF. CDR3 DNA: TGTGCCAGCAGCCCGGTTGCCAATTCACCCCTCCACTTT.

The chain combines TRBV7-9 with TRBJ2-7, with unresolved D. Germline CDR1 reads SEHNR; CDR2 reads FQNEAQ (reference sequence). The CDR3 extends over 12 amino acids. The V end lost 1 base, the J end lost 3 bases, and 4 bases lay between the germline ends. CDR3 sequence (DNA): TGTGCCAGCAGCTTAGATCACTACGAGCAGTACTTC. Protein: CASSLDHYEQYF.

The rearrangement joins TRBV9 to TRBJ2-3; D tentatively fits TRBD1 or TRBD2 (5 bases each). From germline, CDR1 is SGDLS and CDR2 YYNGEE. The CDR3 totals 16 residues. V lost 0 bases to trimming and J lost 0 bases, with 11 bases between them. In DNA form, the CDR3 reads TGTGCCAGCAGCGTAGGGTCGGGGCTGAGCACAGATACGCAGTATTTT. This encodes CASSVGSGLSTDTQYF. The full variable domain, rest sourced from reference TRBV9 and TRBJ2-3, is DSGVTQTPKHLITATGQRVTLRCSPRSGDLSVYWYQQSLDQGLQFLIQYYNGEERAKGNILERFSAQQFPDLHSELNLSSLELGDSALYFCASSVGSGLSTDTQYFGPGTRLTVL.

V gene TRBV5-1 combines with J gene TRBJ1-1; TRBD1 might be the D (5 bases). The V end was cut by 4 bases, the J end by 2 bases, with 9 bases between. The germline gives CDR1 SGHRS, CDR2 YFSETQ. The CDR3 runs to 13 residues. The CDR3 reads CASSPTANTEAFF. The DNA of the CDR3 is TGCGCCAGCAGCCCGACAGCTAACACTGAAGCTTTCTTT.